The 20 T cell receptor beta chains below all came from one sample that was sequenced in a study of OX40 agonist ivuxolimab in advanced cancers. Measured with immunoSEQ multiplex PCR; TCRdb has only the in-frame clones, and not every one. The data show 50,000 to 65,000 clones, roughly 80% seen once. Sample: CD4+ or CD8+ T cells sorted from blood, taken in a trial of the OX40 agonist ivuxolimab. Receptors originate from an adult with an advanced solid tumor such as melanoma, head and neck, liver or kidney cancer.

This clone was detected only a few times. The chain is built from TRBV5-6 and TRBJ2-1, with D tentatively TRBD1 or TRBD2 (5 bases each). The V gene lost 5 bases and the J gene lost 9 bases, with 21 bases spanning the gap. This CDR3 spans 15 amino acids. Germline V gene data show CDR1 as SGHDT and CDR2 as YYEEEE. The CDR3 loop is CASRRRDRMLFEQFF. The CDR3 coding sequence is TGTGCCAGCAGGCGACGGGACCGGATGCTTTTTGAGCAGTTCTTC.

This chain links TRBV7-2 with TRBJ1-2; no firm D call. Trimming pared 5 bases from V and 4 bases from J, leaving 11 bases between. Germline V gives CDR1 SGHTA, CDR2 FQGNSA. The CDR3 is made up of 13 amino acids. DNA of the CDR3: TGTGCCAGCAGCCGCTCAAACAGCTATGGCTACACCTTC. Translated, it gives CASSRSNSYGYTF. Based on the CDR3 plus reference TRBV7-2 and TRBJ1-2, the full variable domain is GAGVSQSPSNKVTEKGKDVELRCDPISGHTALYWYRQSLGQGLEFLIYFQGNSAPDKSGLPSDRFSAERTGGSVSTLTIQRTQQEDSAVYLCASSRSNSYGYTFGSGTRLTVV.

J is TRBJ1-2 and V is TRBV6-6; 8 bases agree with TRBD1. This CDR3 contains 14 residues. Germline assignment: CDR1 MNHNY and CDR2 SVGAGI (reference sequence). Trimming took 2 bases from V and 4 from J; bases not matched to a gene: 3. This CDR3 reads CASSYDRGSYGYTF. CDR3 DNA sequence: TGTGCCAGCAGTTACGACAGGGGATCCTATGGCTACACCTTC.

The chain uses TRBV28 and TRBJ2-7, with no clear D. Per the germline V gene, CDR1 is MDHEN and CDR2 is SYDVKM. Between the trimmed V and J ends, which lost 2 bases and 4 bases, there was a span of 9 bases. The CDR3 totals 13 residues. CDR3 protein: CASSLARWYEQYF. In nucleotides, the CDR3 is TGTGCCAGCAGTTTAGCCCGATGGTACGAGCAGTACTTC.

This sequence joins TRBV11-2 and TRBJ2-1, with 8 bases identical to TRBD2. CDR1 is SGHAT, CDR2 FQNNGV, per germline. The trim removed 5 bases at V and 5 bases at J, leaving 11 bases unmatched. The CDR3 is 16 residues long. CDR3 protein: CASSPARAAGDNEQFF. CDR3 DNA sequence: TGTGCCAGCAGCCCCGCCCGTGCAGCGGGAGACAATGAGCAGTTCTTC.

This chain uses TRBV6-6 with TRBJ2-1; D possibly corresponds to TRBD2 (6 bases). Germline V CDR1 and CDR2: MNHNY, SVGAGI (reference sequence). This CDR3 is 14 amino acids long. Between the trimmed V and J ends, which lost 7 bases and 5 bases, there was a span of 15 bases. CDR3 loop: CASTPTEGHNEQFF. As DNA, the CDR3 is TGTGCCAGCACCCCTACGGAGGGGCACAATGAGCAGTTCTTC.

The table lists this clone with a few counts. The chain has TRBV6-1 and TRBJ1-3; 7 bases are a match to TRBD1. The length of the CDR3 is 15 residues. Unmatched junction bases numbered 10, after V lost 10 bases and J lost 1 base. CDR1 MNHNS and CDR2 SASEGT come from the germline V gene. The chain's CDR3 is CAIVDRDSSGNTIYF. As DNA, the CDR3 is TGTGCCATCGTCGACAGGGATTCTTCTGGAAACACCATATATTTT.

CDR3 residues: CASSLDGDYGYTF. CDR3 DNA: TGCGCCAGCAGCTTGGACGGGGACTATGGCTACACCTTC. The chain has TRBV5-1 and TRBJ1-2; D call uncertain. Trimming removed 0 bases from V and 3 bases from J, with 6 bases in between. Germline loops: CDR1 SGHRS, CDR2 YFSETQ. CDR3 length: 13 amino acids.

The chain combines TRBV5-1 with TRBJ2-3; 13 nucleotides match TRBD2. The CDR3 has 16 amino acids. Trimming took 4 bases from V and 1 from J; bases not matched to a gene: 3. CDR1 is SGHRS and CDR2 is YFSETQ in the germline V gene. The CDR3 protein is CASSAGTSGGTDTQYF. CDR3 in DNA: TGCGCCAGCAGCGCAGGGACTAGCGGGGGCACAGATACGCAGTATTTT.

This CDR3 is CASSPGGLAWETQYF. DNA for the CDR3: TGTGCCAGCAGCCCCGGGGGACTAGCGTGGGAGACCCAGTACTTC. This chain uses TRBV28 with TRBJ2-5; 10 positions agree with TRBD2. V lost 6 bases and J lost 5; bases outside the gene matches: 9. Germline CDR1 MDHEN, CDR2 SYDVKM. This CDR3 comprises 15 residues.

This rearrangement joins TRBV5-1 to TRBJ2-1; 8 bases match TRBD2. The CDR3 has 14 amino acids. The germline CDR1 and CDR2 sequences are SGHRS and YFSETQ. The J segment lost 4 bases and the V segment lost 0 bases, leaving 0 bases of the junction unmatched. CDR3 DNA: TGCGCCAGCAGCTTGGGCGGGAGGTACAATGAGCAGTTCTTC. This sequence encodes CASSLGGRYNEQFF.

This chain uses TRBV5-1 with TRBJ1-2; D is perhaps TRBD1 (6 bases). The CDR3 covers 16 residues. Trimming left V 0 bases short and J 4 bases short, with 16 bases between. CDR1 and CDR2 from the germline V gene are SGHRS and YFSETQ. The CDR3 nucleotides read TGCGCCAGCAGCTTGGAAGGGGGAGTTTCCTCCTATGGCTACACCTTC. Amino acid sequence: CASSLEGGVSSYGYTF.

V gene TRBV6-5 combines with J gene TRBJ1-2, with TRBD1 matching 7 bases. Trimming cost V 6 bases and J 7 bases; bases outside gene matches: 8. Germline CDR1 is MNHEY and CDR2 is SVGAGI. The CDR3 contains 13 residues. CDR3 sequence (DNA): TGTGCCAGCAGCCCCCAGGGGGGTAGTGGCTACACCTTC. Amino acids: CASSPQGGSGYTF.

The V and J genes are TRBV7-9 and TRBJ2-3; D gene uncertain. The CDR3 runs 12 residues. Germline CDR1 and CDR2: SEHNR and FQNEAQ (reference sequence). Trimming removed 7 bases at V and 6 bases at J, with 11 bases between. CDR3 nucleotide sequence: TGTGCCAGCACCCCTAACTCGGATACGCAGTATTTT. It codes for CASTPNSDTQYF.

The chain combines TRBV27 with TRBJ1-2; 8 bases are shared with TRBD1. V trimming: 5 bases; J trimming: 5 bases; junction bases outside the gene matches: 7. CDR1 and CDR2 from the germline V gene are MNHEY and SMNVEV (reference sequence). There are 14 residues in the CDR3. CDR3 sequence: CASSPQDRVYGYTF. CDR3 DNA sequence: TGTGCCAGCAGTCCACAGGACAGGGTATATGGCTACACCTTC.

The V call is TRBV4-1, the J call TRBJ1-2; 7 nucleotides agree with TRBD1. CDR1 MGHRA and CDR2 YSYEKL come from the germline V gene. The V gene end was trimmed by 4 bases and the J gene end by 4 bases; junction bases not matched to a gene: 6. The CDR3 sequence is 14 residues long. The CDR3 here is CASSLQGLSYGYTF. CDR3 coding DNA: TGCGCCAGCAGCCTACAGGGGCTAAGCTATGGCTACACCTTC.

The V call is TRBV2, the J call TRBJ2-7; D possibly corresponds to TRBD1 (6 bases). The germline V gene encodes CDR1 SNHLY and CDR2 FYNNEI. V lost 6 bases, J lost 6 bases, and 15 bases lay in between. The CDR3 has 13 amino acids. In DNA form, the CDR3 reads TGTGCCAGCAGATATAGTCAGGGGCGCGAGCAGTACTTC. The encoded protein is CASRYSQGREQYF.

The V gene is TRBV4-1, the J gene TRBJ1-5; 7 nucleotides match TRBD1. V dropped 3 bases and J dropped 4; count of bases not matched to a gene: 9. The CDR3 contains 16 residues. Germline CDR1 reads MGHRA; CDR2 reads YSYEKL. CDR3 DNA: TGCGCCAGCAGCCAGAGACAGGGTCAGAGGAATCAGCCCCAGCATTTT. Translation: CASSQRQGQRNQPQHF.

This clone was seen once. The J gene is TRBJ2-1, the V gene TRBV20-1; TRBD2 matches at 12 bases. Germline CDR1 DFQATT, CDR2 SNEGSKA (reference sequence). CDR3 length equals 11 residues. After removal of 7 bases from V and 12 bases from J, the junction contained 4 bases not matched to a gene. The CDR3 bases are TGCAGTGGGACTAGCGGGATAGGGCAGTTCTTC. Translating it yields CSGTSGIGQFF.

The rearrangement uses TRBV7-3 and TRBJ2-1; 12 bases map to TRBD2. This CDR3 has 15 amino acids. CDR1 is SGHTA and CDR2 is FQGTGA in the germline V gene. V shed 4 bases, J shed 7 bases, and the junction held 5 bases outside the gene matches. The CDR3 bases are TGTGCCAGCAGCTACTCTAGCGGGAGGGTAAATGAGCAGTTCTTC. Translated, it gives CASSYSSGRVNEQFF.